This TCR beta chain emerged from a study of cytomegalovirus exposure and HLA in healthy donors. The length of the CDR3 is 14 residues. The V gene lost 6 bases and the J gene lost 3 bases, with 15 bases spanning the gap. Germline CDR1 MNHEY, CDR2 SVGAGI. It was with 60 Vbeta and 13 Jbeta primers that the PCR ran. Generated by immunoSEQ multiplex PCR, the TCRdb table keeps only in-frame clones and is missing some. The table records around 90,000 clones, approximately 86% of them present only once. This receptor was taken from a man aged 25-45 years in good health and CMV-seropositive. Source material: PBMCs. This chain connects TRBV6-5 to TRBJ2-7; TRBD2 might be the D (6 bases). The CDR3 sequence is CASSRDSWGYEQYF. Written as DNA, the CDR3 is TGTGCCAGCAGCCGGGACTCCTGGGGCTACGAGCAGTACTTC.